The present T cell receptor (beta chain) was sequenced within a study of T-cell memory formation after mild COVID-19. Study findings and constraints: Mostly located in CM and EM were contracting CD4+ clones, with contracting CD8+ clones located in EMRA.

The CDR3 is made up of 13 amino acids. Trimming took off 4 bases at V and 5 bases at J, with 12 bases between the two ends. Germline V gene lookup returns CDR1 SGHKS and CDR2 YYEKEE (reference sequence). A word on this clonotype: Its target is unknown.

TCRdb reprocessed the 5' RACE reads via MiXCR and lists one record per CDR3 protein. The sample lists approximately 98,000 distinct CDR3 sequences; roughly a sixth were seen once. This TCR came from a man in his late teens or twenties who had mild COVID-19 (a few samples of this study predate the infection). Cell type and time point are not known. This chain connects TRBV5-5 to TRBJ2-5; the D gene is possibly TRBD2 (5 bases). Sequenced input: PBMCs or a T cell subset sorted from them (not recorded which). The CDR3, as DNA: TGTGCCAGCAGCCTGCTAGCTTCGGAGACCCAGTACTTC. It translates to CASSLLASETQYF.